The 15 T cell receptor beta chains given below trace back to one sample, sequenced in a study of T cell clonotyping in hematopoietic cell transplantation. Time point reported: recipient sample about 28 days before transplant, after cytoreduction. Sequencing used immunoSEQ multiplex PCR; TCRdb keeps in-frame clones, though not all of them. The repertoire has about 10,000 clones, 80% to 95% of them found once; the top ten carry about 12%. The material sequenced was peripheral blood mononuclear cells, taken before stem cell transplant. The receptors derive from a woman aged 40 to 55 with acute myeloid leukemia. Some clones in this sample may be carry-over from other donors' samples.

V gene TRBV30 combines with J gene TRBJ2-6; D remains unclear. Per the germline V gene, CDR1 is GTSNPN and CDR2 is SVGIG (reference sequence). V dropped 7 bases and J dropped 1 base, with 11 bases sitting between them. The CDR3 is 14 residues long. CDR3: CAYLTVSGANVLTF. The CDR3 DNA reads TGTGCCTACCTGACGGTTTCTGGGGCCAACGTCCTGACTTTC.

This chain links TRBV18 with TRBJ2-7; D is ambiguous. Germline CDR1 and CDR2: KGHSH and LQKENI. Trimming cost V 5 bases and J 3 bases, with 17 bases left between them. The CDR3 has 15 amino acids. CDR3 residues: CASSYNERAIYEQYF. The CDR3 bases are TGTGCCAGCTCATACAACGAGCGCGCGATCTACGAGCAGTACTTC.

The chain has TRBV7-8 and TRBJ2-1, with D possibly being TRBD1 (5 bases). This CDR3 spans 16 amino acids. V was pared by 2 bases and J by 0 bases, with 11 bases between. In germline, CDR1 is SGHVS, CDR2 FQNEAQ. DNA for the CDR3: TGTGCCAGCAGCTTATATCGGCAGGGCTCCTACAATGAGCAGTTCTTC. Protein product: CASSLYRQGSYNEQFF.

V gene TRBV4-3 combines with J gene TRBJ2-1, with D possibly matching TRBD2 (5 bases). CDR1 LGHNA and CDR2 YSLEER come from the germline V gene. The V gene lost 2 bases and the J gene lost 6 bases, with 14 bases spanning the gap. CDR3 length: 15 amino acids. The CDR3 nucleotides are TGCGCCAGCAGCCAACCCGCGGGTTTGGGCAATGAGCAGTTCTTC. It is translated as CASSQPAGLGNEQFF.

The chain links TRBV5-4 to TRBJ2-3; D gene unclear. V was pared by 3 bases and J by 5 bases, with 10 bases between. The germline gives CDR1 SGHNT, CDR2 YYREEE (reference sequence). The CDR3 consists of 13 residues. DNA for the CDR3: TGTGCCAGCAGCTCTCGATATGGAGATACGCAGTATTTT. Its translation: CASSSRYGDTQYF.

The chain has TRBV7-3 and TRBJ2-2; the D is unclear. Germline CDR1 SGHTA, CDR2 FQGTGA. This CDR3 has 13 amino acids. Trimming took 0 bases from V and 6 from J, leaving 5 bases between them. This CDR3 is CASSLTGPGELFF. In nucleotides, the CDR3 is TGTGCCAGCAGCTTAACTGGGCCCGGGGAGCTGTTTTTT.

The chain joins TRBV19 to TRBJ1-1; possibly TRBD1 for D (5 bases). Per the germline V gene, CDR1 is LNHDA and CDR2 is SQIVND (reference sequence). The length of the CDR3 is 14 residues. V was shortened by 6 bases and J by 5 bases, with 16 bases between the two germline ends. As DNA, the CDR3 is TGTGCCAGTAGATTCGATGGGGGGAGAACTGAAGCTTTCTTT. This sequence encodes CASRFDGGRTEAFF.

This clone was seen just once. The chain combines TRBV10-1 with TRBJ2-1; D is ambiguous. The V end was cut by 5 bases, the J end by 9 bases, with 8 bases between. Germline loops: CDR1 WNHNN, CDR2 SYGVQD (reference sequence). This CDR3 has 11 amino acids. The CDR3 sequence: CASSKWGEQFF. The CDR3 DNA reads TGCGCCAGCAGTAAATGGGGTGAGCAGTTCTTC.

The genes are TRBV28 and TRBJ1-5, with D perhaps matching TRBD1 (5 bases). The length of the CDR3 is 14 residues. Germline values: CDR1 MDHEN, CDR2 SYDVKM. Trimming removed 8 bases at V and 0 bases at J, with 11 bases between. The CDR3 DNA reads TGTGCCAGCTGTGACAGTAGTAGCAATCAGCCCCAGCATTTT. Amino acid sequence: CASCDSSSNQPQHF.

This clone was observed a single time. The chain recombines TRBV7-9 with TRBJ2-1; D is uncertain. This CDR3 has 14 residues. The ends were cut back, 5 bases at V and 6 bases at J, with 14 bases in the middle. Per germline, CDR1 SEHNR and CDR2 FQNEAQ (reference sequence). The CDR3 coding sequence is TGTGCCAGCAGCCCCGCGGCCGCGTTCAATGAGCAGTTCTTC. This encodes CASSPAAAFNEQFF.

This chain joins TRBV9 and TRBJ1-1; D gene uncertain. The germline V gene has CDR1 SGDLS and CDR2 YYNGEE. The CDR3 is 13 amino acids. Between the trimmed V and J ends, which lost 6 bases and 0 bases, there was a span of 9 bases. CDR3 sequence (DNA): TGTGCCAGCACCCGCTTGGTGAACACTGAAGCTTTCTTT. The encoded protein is CASTRLVNTEAFF.

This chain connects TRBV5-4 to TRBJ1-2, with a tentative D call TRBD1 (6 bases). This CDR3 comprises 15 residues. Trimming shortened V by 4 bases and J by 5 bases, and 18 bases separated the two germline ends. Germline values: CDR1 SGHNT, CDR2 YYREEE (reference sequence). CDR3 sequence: CASSLTGISMYGYTF. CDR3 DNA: TGTGCCAGCAGCCTTACAGGGATATCGATGTATGGCTACACCTTC.

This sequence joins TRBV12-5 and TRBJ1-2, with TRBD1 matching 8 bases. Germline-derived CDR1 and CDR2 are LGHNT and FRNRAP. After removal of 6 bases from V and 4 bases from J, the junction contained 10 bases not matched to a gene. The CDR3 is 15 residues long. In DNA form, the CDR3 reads TGTGCTAGTGGACTTTGGACAGGGCTGGGCTATGGCTACACCTTC. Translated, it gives CASGLWTGLGYGYTF. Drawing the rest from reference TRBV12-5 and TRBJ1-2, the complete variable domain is DARVTQTPRHKVTEMGQEVTMRCQPILGHNTVFWYRQTMMQGLELLAYFRNRAPLDDSGMPKDRFSAEMPDATLATLKIQPSEPRDSAVYFCASGLWTGLGYGYTFGSGTRLTVV.

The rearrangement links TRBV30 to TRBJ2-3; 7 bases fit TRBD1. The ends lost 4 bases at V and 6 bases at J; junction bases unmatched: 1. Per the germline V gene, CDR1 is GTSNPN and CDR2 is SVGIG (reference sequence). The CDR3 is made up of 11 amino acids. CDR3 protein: CAWTGGDTQYF. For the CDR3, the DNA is TGTGCCTGGACAGGGGGTGATACGCAGTATTTT.

CDR3: CASSPEGGRAFF. CDR3 nucleotides: TGCGCCAGCAGCCCGGAAGGAGGGCGAGCTTTCTTT. The chain has TRBV5-1 and TRBJ1-1; no definite D call. CDR1 and CDR2 from the germline V gene are SGHRS and YFSETQ. V lost 4 bases to trimming and J lost 10 bases, with 14 bases between them. This CDR3 region has 12 residues. Supplemented by reference TRBV5-1 and TRBJ1-1, the full variable domain reads KAGVTQTPRYLIKTRGQQVTLSCSPISGHRSVSWYQQTPGQGLQFLFEYFSETQRNKGNFPGRFSGRQFSNSRSEMNVSTLELGDSALYLCASSPEGGRAFFGQGTRLTVV.